One and the same sample provided the 29 T cell receptor beta chains below, sequenced in a study of neurological immune-mediated disorders (dated by TCRdb to the late 2010s). The library was built by means of 5' RACE. TCRdb shows the sequencer as Illumina HiSeq 2500. The public reads were run again by TCRdb, first through fastp at Q25 and then through MiXCR, and only productive beta chains were kept. Duplicate CDR3 protein sequences are folded into a single record with the most common DNA and genes. The sample includes 87,000 or so distinct CDR3 sequences, with under 4.5% observed a single time. Together, the top ten hold 2.5% to 3% of the sample. Material for sequencing was PBMCs. The receptors shown here come from a woman aged 45-59 years with multiple sclerosis.

There are many counts of this clonotype. The V and J genes are TRBV20-1 and TRBJ2-5; 7 bases fit TRBD1. V lost 4 bases, J lost 1 base, and 6 bases stayed unmatched. This CDR3 is 14 amino acids long. Germline assignment: CDR1 DFQATT and CDR2 SNEGSKA (reference sequence). The CDR3 loop reads CSAIQQGTQETQYF. The CDR3 DNA follows: TGCAGTGCTATCCAACAGGGGACCCAAGAGACCCAGTACTTC.

This clonotype was seen repeatedly, ten times or more. V gene TRBV4-1 combines with J gene TRBJ1-1; the match to TRBD1 covers 8 bases. The CDR3 length is 16 residues. In germline, CDR1 is MGHRA, CDR2 YSYEKL. The J segment lost 0 bases and the V segment lost 4 bases, leaving 7 bases of the junction unmatched. CDR3 coding DNA: TGCGCCAGCAGCCGACAGGGGAACGGAATGAACACTGAAGCTTTCTTT. Its protein product is CASSRQGNGMNTEAFF.

This clonotype was found many times. This chain uses TRBV2 with TRBJ1-4; 8 bases agree with TRBD1. Germline V gene sequence: CDR1 SNHLY, CDR2 FYNNEI. The CDR3 has 20 residues. After removal of 8 bases from V and 2 bases from J, the junction contained 22 bases not matched to a gene. The CDR3 region has the DNA TGTGCCAGCCTTCGTCTCGGGGCGACAGGGGTTCTAACGACTAATGAAAAACTGTTTTTT. It yields the protein CASLRLGATGVLTTNEKLFF.

This clonotype was picked up a small number of times. V and J are TRBV7-2 and TRBJ2-3, with D possibly being TRBD1 or TRBD2 (5 bases each). Per the germline V gene, CDR1 is SGHTA and CDR2 is FQGNSA. V lost 4 bases and J 3 bases, leaving 8 bases between the germline ends. This CDR3 contains 13 residues. CDR3 protein: CASSSGRTDTQYF. CDR3 nucleotide sequence: TGTGCCAGCAGCTCGGGGCGTACAGATACGCAGTATTTT.

The table lists this clonotype with many counts. V gene TRBV10-3 combines with J gene TRBJ1-4; D unclear. The CDR3 loop spans 14 amino acids. Germline V gives CDR1 ENHRY, CDR2 SYGVKD. Trimming left V 4 bases short and J 8 bases short, with 14 bases between. The chain's CDR3 is CAISGGKAHEKLFF. DNA for the CDR3: TGTGCCATCAGTGGCGGGAAGGCGCACGAAAAACTGTTTTTT.

The chain employs TRBV27 and TRBJ1-2, with D tentatively TRBD1 (5 bases). CDR1 MNHEY and CDR2 SMNVEV come from the germline V gene (reference sequence). CDR3 length equals 16 residues. V lost 3 bases, J lost 3 bases, and 17 bases lay in between. CDR3 region: CASSFRGAPYDYGYTF. For the CDR3, the DNA is TGTGCCAGCAGTTTTCGCGGGGCCCCCTATGACTATGGCTACACCTTC.

This clonotype was observed many times. The chain joins TRBV20-1 to TRBJ2-5, with D possibly matching TRBD1 (6 bases). Trimming took off 4 bases at V and 4 bases at J, with 10 bases between the two ends. CDR1 and CDR2 (germline): DFQATT, SNEGSKA (reference sequence). The CDR3 covers 12 residues. This CDR3 reads CSAKGVGETQYF. The CDR3 DNA is TGCAGTGCTAAGGGGGTCGGAGAGACCCAGTACTTC.

This clonotype was counted at least ten times. This rearrangement joins TRBV3-1 to TRBJ2-1, with D perhaps TRBD1 (6 bases). The CDR3 contains 18 residues. The germline V gene encodes CDR1 LGHDT and CDR2 YNNKEL (reference sequence). V lost 0 bases, J lost 0 bases, and 15 bases lay in between. The CDR3 loop reads CASSQDYGTTNSYNEQFF. The DNA for the CDR3 is TGTGCCAGCAGCCAAGACTACGGGACAACCAACTCCTACAATGAGCAGTTCTTC.

This clonotype was recorded at least ten times. The chain uses TRBV4-3 and TRBJ2-1; D is uncertain. CDR3 length: 16 residues. CDR1 and CDR2 from the germline V gene are LGHNA and YSLEER. V was clipped by 1 base and J by 2 bases, with 12 bases between them. DNA of the CDR3: TGCGCCAGCAGCCAAGTTCAACTCCTAACCTACAATGAGCAGTTCTTC. Its translation is CASSQVQLLTYNEQFF.

This clonotype appeared many times. The chain carries TRBV5-1 and TRBJ2-5; D remains ambiguous. CDR1 and CDR2 (germline): SGHRS, YFSETQ. V was cut by 5 bases and J by 0 bases, with 11 bases left in between. The CDR3 extends over 14 amino acids. The CDR3 DNA is TGCGCCAGCAGAAAATCGGAGTACCAAGAGACCCAGTACTTC. Its protein product is CASRKSEYQETQYF.

This clonotype has ten or more counts. In DNA form, the CDR3 reads TGCAGCGTTCACGGGTTGGGATCCTACGAGCAGTACTTC. It translates to CSVHGLGSYEQYF. The chain combines TRBV29-1 with TRBJ2-7; D remains ambiguous. Germline assignment: CDR1 SQVTM and CDR2 ANQGSEA. The length of the CDR3 is 13 residues. V was cut by 5 bases and J by 1 base, with 12 bases left in between.

In this sample, this clonotype turned up many times. The genes are TRBV4-3 and TRBJ2-7, with TRBD2 identical over 12 bases. Germline assignment: CDR1 LGHNA and CDR2 YSLEER. CDR3 length: 15 residues. V trimming: 3 bases; J trimming: 9 bases; junction bases outside the gene matches: 9. The CDR3 region is CASSQSTSGGRGQYF. The DNA of the CDR3 is TGCGCCAGCAGCCAGTCGACTAGCGGGGGCCGGGGGCAGTACTTC.

This clonotype was seen repeatedly, ten times or more. V is TRBV18 and J is TRBJ1-5; D is unresolved. The V end was cut by 2 bases, the J end by 0 bases, with 8 bases between. Germline V gene data show CDR1 as KGHSH and CDR2 as LQKENI. The CDR3 has 15 amino acids. This CDR3 is CASSPLRASNQPQHF. CDR3 nucleotides: TGTGCCAGCTCACCATTGAGGGCTAGCAATCAGCCCCAGCATTTT.

Of note for this clonotype: A read error is possible here, since a much larger clone lies one base away. The chain recombines TRBV4-1 with TRBJ1-6; D gene unclear. CDR3 length equals 14 residues. Germline CDR1 MGHRA, CDR2 YSYEKL. In nucleotides, the CDR3 is TGCGCCAGCAGCCAAGGATGGGAAGGCTCACACCTCCACTTT. It encodes CASSQGWEGSHLHF.

The chain combines TRBV4-1 with TRBJ2-2; D is uncertain. Germline V gene sequence: CDR1 MGHRA, CDR2 YSYEKL. V shed 4 bases and J shed 3 bases, with 6 bases lying between them. The CDR3 runs to 13 residues. CDR3 region: CASSLTYTGELFF. The CDR3 nucleotides read TGCGCCAGCAGCCTAACTTACACCGGGGAGCTGTTTTTT.

This clonotype was observed many times. The V and J genes are TRBV7-2 and TRBJ1-2, with 9 positions matching TRBD1. V was clipped by 1 base and J by 2 bases; unmatched bases: 2. CDR1 is SGHTA, CDR2 FQGNSA, per germline. The CDR3 loop spans 15 amino acids. CDR3 protein: CASSLGGTGNYGYTF. In DNA form, the CDR3 reads TGTGCCAGCAGCTTAGGCGGGACAGGGAACTATGGCTACACCTTC.

This clonotype has ten or more counts. The V and J genes are TRBV20-1 and TRBJ1-2, with TRBD1 identical over 12 bases. Germline assignment: CDR1 DFQATT and CDR2 SNEGSKA (reference sequence). J lost 6 bases, V lost 0 bases, and 14 bases had no gene match. This CDR3 spans 18 amino acids. The CDR3 region is CSARDPPGQGAGKDGYTF. In DNA form, the CDR3 reads TGCAGTGCTAGAGACCCCCCGGGACAGGGGGCGGGAAAAGATGGCTACACCTTC.

Ten or more counts support this clonotype. V is TRBV20-1 and J is TRBJ2-1, with 7 bases fitting TRBD2. This CDR3 is 12 amino acids long. J gave up 12 bases and V 2 bases, and 7 bases lay outside the gene matches. CDR1 DFQATT and CDR2 SNEGSKA come from the germline V gene (reference sequence). In DNA form, the CDR3 reads TGCAGTGCTAGAACAGCGGGGCCCGGGCAGTTCTTC. Translated, it gives CSARTAGPGQFF.

Worth noting for this clonotype: This may be a read error, as it is one base from a much larger clone. This chain links TRBV20-1 with TRBJ1-1; D gene ambiguous. Trimming pared 7 bases from V and 1 base from J, leaving 13 bases between. Per germline, CDR1 DFQATT and CDR2 SNEGSKA (reference sequence). The CDR3 runs to 13 residues. In DNA form, the CDR3 reads TGCAGTGATAGTCAGCATTGGAACACTGAAGCTTTCTTT. This codes for CSDSQHWNTEAFF.

In its sample, this clonotype was seen many times. The chain is built from TRBV5-6 and TRBJ2-5; possible D gene TRBD2, 6 bases. Trimming removed 2 bases at V and 5 bases at J, with 13 bases between. CDR1 and CDR2 from the germline V gene are SGHDT and YYEEEE. There are 14 residues in the CDR3. The CDR3 DNA follows: TGTGCCAGCAGCTTAAGGTCGGCGGGGGAGACCCAGTACTTC. It is translated as CASSLRSAGETQYF.

The sample holds many counts of this clonotype. For the CDR3, the DNA is TGTGCCAGCAGCCATAGGGGCTCTGGAAACACCATATATTTT. Protein: CASSHRGSGNTIYF. The chain recombines TRBV14 with TRBJ1-3; a possible D gene is TRBD1 (5 bases). The CDR3 totals 14 residues. Germline-derived CDR1 and CDR2 are SGHDN and FVKESK. V lost 3 bases and J lost 0, with 6 bases in between.

This clonotype was seen ten or more times. The genes are TRBV5-1 and TRBJ1-2; D is ambiguous. The CDR3 runs to 13 residues. Germline V gene sequence: CDR1 SGHRS, CDR2 YFSETQ. V was shortened by 4 bases and J by 3 bases, with 10 bases between the two germline ends. This CDR3 reads CASSVGADYGYTF. CDR3 in DNA: TGCGCCAGCAGCGTAGGCGCGGACTATGGCTACACCTTC. Combining the CDR3 with reference TRBV5-1 and TRBJ1-2 gives the whole variable domain KAGVTQTPRYLIKTRGQQVTLSCSPISGHRSVSWYQQTPGQGLQFLFEYFSETQRNKGNFPGRFSGRQFSNSRSEMNVSTLELGDSALYLCASSVGADYGYTFGSGTRLTVV.

This clonotype was counted at least ten times. J is TRBJ1-5 and V is TRBV5-1; perhaps TRBD1 as D (6 bases). From germline, CDR1 is SGHRS and CDR2 YFSETQ. The CDR3 length is 13 residues. The germline V and J ends were trimmed by 1 base and 7 bases, with 9 bases remaining between them. Here the CDR3 reads CASSLTGMQPQHF. DNA of the CDR3: TGCGCCAGCAGCTTGACAGGGATGCAGCCCCAGCATTTT.

This clonotype was seen more than once but under ten times. V usage is TRBV12-3 or TRBV12-4 and J usage is TRBJ2-2; 7 bases are shared with TRBD1. The ends lost 1 base at V and 7 bases at J; junction bases unmatched: 3. This CDR3 has 14 amino acids. For the CDR3, the DNA is TGTGCCAGCAGTTTAGAGGGGGCCTACGGGGAGCTGTTTTTT. Encoded protein: CASSLEGAYGELFF.

This clonotype has a count of ten or more. The rearrangement links TRBV12-3 or TRBV12-4 to TRBJ2-3; D remains ambiguous. V lost 6 bases to trimming and J lost 4 bases, with 14 bases between them. This CDR3 is 14 amino acids long. The CDR3 region has the DNA TGTGCCAGCAGCGATAGCACAGATGCAGATACGCAGTATTTT. This codes for CASSDSTDADTQYF.

A few counts support this clonotype. The chain joins TRBV12-3 or TRBV12-4 to TRBJ2-1; TRBD1 matches at 8 bases. J gave up 6 bases and V 11 bases, and 12 bases lay outside the gene matches. The CDR3 runs 14 residues. CDR3 loop: CASHIYTGGNEQFF. The CDR3 nucleotides read TGTGCCTCGCACATCTACACAGGGGGCAATGAGCAGTTCTTC.

There are many counts of this clonotype. J is TRBJ1-3 and V is TRBV20-1; TRBD1 might be the D (6 bases). Deletions cut 5 bases from V and 1 base from J, with 12 bases between. The germline V gene encodes CDR1 DFQATT and CDR2 SNEGSKA (reference sequence). The CDR3 loop spans 14 amino acids. The DNA for the CDR3 is TGCAGTGCTGCGGGGACAATGTCTGGAAACACCATATATTTT. It specifies CSAAGTMSGNTIYF.

The chain is built from TRBV5-1 and TRBJ2-4; 10 bases are a match to TRBD1. CDR3 length equals 19 residues. V shed 4 bases, J shed 10 bases, and the junction held 23 bases outside the gene matches. Germline CDR1 reads SGHRS; CDR2 reads YFSETQ. CDR3 region: CASSAPTNPGQGIGRIQYF. CDR3 nucleotides: TGCGCCAGCAGCGCGCCAACTAACCCGGGACAGGGGATTGGGAGGATTCAGTACTTC.

This clonotype appeared many times. The chain links TRBV5-1 to TRBJ1-2; D is undetermined. Germline V gene sequence: CDR1 SGHRS, CDR2 YFSETQ. The V end was cut by 5 bases, the J end by 0 bases, with 8 bases between. The CDR3 totals 13 residues. CDR3 in amino acids: CASRDAANYGYTF. The CDR3 nucleotides are TGCGCCAGCAGAGACGCCGCTAACTATGGCTACACCTTC.